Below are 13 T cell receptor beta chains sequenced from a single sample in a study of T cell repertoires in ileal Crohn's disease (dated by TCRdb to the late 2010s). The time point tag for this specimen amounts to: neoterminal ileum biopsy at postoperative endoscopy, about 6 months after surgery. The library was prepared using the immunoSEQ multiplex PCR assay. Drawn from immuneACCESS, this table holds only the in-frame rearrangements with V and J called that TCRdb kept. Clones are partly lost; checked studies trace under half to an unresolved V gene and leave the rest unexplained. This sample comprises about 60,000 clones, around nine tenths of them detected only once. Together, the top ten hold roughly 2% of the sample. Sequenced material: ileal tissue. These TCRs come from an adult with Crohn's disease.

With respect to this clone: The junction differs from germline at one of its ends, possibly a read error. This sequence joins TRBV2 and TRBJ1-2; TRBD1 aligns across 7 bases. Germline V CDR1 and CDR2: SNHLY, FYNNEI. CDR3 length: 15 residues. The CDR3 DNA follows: TGTGCCAGCAGAGAAGGGACAGACCTTAACTATGGCTACACCTTC. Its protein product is CASREGTDLNYGYTF.

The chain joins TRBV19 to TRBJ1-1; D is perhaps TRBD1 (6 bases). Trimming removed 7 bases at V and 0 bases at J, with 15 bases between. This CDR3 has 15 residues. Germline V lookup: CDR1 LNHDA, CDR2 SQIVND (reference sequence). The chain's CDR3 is CASIKGGGLNTEAFF. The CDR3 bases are TGTGCCAGTATCAAAGGGGGGGGTTTGAACACTGAAGCTTTCTTT.

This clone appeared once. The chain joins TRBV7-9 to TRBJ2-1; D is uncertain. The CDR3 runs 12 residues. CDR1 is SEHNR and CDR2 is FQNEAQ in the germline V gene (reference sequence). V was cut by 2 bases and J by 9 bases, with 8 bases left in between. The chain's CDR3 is CASSLLGREQFF. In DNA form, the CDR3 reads TGTGCCAGCAGCTTACTCGGTCGTGAGCAGTTCTTC.

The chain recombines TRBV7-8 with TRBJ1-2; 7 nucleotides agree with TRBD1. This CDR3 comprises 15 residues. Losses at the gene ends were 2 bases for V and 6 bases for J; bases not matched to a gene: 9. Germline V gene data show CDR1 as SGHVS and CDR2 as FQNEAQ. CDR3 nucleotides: TGTGCCAGCAGCTTATATCGGGATACAGGGGATGGCTACACCTTC. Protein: CASSLYRDTGDGYTF.

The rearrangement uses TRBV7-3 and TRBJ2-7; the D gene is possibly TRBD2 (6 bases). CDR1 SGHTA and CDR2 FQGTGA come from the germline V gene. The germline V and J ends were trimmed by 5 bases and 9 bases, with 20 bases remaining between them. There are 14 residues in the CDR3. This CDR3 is CASSRLVYGFGQYF. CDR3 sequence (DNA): TGTGCCAGCAGCAGACTAGTTTATGGTTTCGGGCAGTACTTC.

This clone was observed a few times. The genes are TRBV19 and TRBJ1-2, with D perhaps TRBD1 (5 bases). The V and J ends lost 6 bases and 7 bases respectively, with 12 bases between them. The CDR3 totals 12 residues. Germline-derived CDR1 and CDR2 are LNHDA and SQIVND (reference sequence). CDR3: CASSPIGGGYTF. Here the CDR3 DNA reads TGTGCCAGTAGCCCCATCGGGGGTGGCTACACCTTC.

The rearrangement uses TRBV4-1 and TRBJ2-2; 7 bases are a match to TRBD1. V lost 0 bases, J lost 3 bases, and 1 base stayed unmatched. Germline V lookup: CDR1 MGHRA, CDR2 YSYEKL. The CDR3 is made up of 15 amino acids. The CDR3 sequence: CASSQEQGHTGELFF. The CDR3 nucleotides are TGCGCCAGCAGCCAAGAACAGGGGCACACCGGGGAGCTGTTTTTT.

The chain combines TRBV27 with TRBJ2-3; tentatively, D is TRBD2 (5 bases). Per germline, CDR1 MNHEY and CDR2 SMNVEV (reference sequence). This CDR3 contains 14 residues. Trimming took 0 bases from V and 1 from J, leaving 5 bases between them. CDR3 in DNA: TGTGCCAGCAGTTTATCCGGGGGCACAGATACGCAGTATTTT. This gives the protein CASSLSGGTDTQYF.

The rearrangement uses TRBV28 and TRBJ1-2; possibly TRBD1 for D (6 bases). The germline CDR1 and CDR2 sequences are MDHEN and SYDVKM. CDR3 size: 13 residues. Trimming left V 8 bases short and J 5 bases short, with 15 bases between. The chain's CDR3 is CASFQGSEYGYTF. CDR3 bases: TGTGCCAGCTTTCAGGGGTCTGAGTATGGCTACACCTTC.

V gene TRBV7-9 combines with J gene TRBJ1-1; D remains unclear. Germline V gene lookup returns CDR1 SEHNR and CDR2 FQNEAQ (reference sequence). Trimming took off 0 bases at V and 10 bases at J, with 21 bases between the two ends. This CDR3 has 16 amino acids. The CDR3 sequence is CASSLAVEGGPSGAFF. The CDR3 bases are TGTGCCAGCAGCTTAGCGGTCGAGGGCGGTCCATCGGGAGCTTTCTTT.

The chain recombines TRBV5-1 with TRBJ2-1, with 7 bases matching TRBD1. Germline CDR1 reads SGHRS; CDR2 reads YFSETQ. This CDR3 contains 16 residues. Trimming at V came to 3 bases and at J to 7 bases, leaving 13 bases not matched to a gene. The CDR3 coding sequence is TGCGCCAGCAGCTCATACCTTGACGGACAGGCAAATGAGCAGTTCTTC. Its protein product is CASSSYLDGQANEQFF.

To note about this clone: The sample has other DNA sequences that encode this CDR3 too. This CDR3 reads CASSQVGGFTGELFF. The CDR3 DNA follows: TGCGCCAGCAGCCAAGTGGGGGGTTTCACCGGGGAGCTGTTTTTT. The chain carries TRBV4-3 and TRBJ2-2; D perhaps matches TRBD2 (6 bases). From germline, CDR1 is LGHNA and CDR2 YSLEER. V gave up 1 base and J gave up 4 bases, with 10 bases separating them. CDR3 length: 15 amino acids.

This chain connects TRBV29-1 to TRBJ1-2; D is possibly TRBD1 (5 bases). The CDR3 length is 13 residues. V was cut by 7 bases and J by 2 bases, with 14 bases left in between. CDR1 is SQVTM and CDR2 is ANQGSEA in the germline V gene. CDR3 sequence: CSGQTGGNYGYTF. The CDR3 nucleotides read TGCAGCGGACAGACGGGGGGAAACTATGGCTACACCTTC.